This is a list of T cell receptor beta chains from one sample in a study of T-cell memory formation after mild COVID-19. Using its own MiXCR run on the 5' RACE reads, TCRdb lists one record per CDR3 protein. The sample has 350,000 to 500,000 distinct CDR3 sequences; 18% are singletons. The specimen was PBMCs or a T cell subset sorted from them (not recorded which). These receptors came from a man aged 18 to 29 who had mild COVID-19 (a few samples of this study predate the infection). Cell type and time point are not known. CDR3s include the opening cysteine and the closing phenylalanine or tryptophan. A D gene is named only where the DNA matches it firmly. Clone size, where shown, is once, few, many, or a class for clones that have expanded.

abundance,j_gene,d_gene,v_gene,CDR3aa,CDR3nt
few,TRBJ2-1,-,TRBV29-1,CSEGTGKYNEQFF,TGCAGCGAAGGAACAGGGAAGTACAATGAGCAGTTCTTC
-,TRBJ1-2,-,TRBV7-2,CASSFTGTATNYGYTF,TGTGCCAGCAGCTTCACCGGGACCGCTACTAACTATGGCTACACCTTC
-,TRBJ2-1,TRBD2,TRBV6-5,CASSYSSGVSYNEQFF,TGTGCCAGCAGTTATTCAAGCGGGGTATCGTACAATGAGCAGTTCTTC
few,TRBJ2-7,TRBD1,TRBV6-6,CASSKRGPSSYEQYF,TGTGCCAGCAGCAAAAGGGGGCCTAGCTCCTACGAGCAGTACTTC
few,TRBJ2-6,-,TRBV6-2/TRBV6-3,CASDRGAGANVLTF,TGTGCCAGCGACCGAGGGGCCGGGGCCAACGTCCTGACTTTC
-,TRBJ2-5,-,TRBV6-2/TRBV6-3,CASSRNDGASLETQYF,TGTGCCAGCAGTCGCAACGACGGCGCCTCATTAGAGACCCAGTACTTC
-,TRBJ1-2,-,TRBV2,CASSDQIYGYTF,TGTGCCAGCAGTGACCAGATCTATGGCTACACCTTC
few,TRBJ1-3,-,TRBV5-1,CASSLFAARSGNTIYF,TGCGCCAGCAGCTTGTTCGCAGCTCGCTCTGGAAACACCATATATTTT
-,TRBJ1-5,TRBD1,TRBV18,CASSPQETGNQPQHF,TGTGCCAGCTCACCCCAGGAGACAGGGAACCAGCCCCAGCATTTT
-,TRBJ2-7,TRBD1,TRBV4-1,CASSQDPPGTGDYEQYF,TGCGCCAGCAGCCAAGATCCCCCCGGGACAGGAGACTACGAGCAGTACTTC
-,TRBJ2-3,TRBD1,TRBV5-1,CASSIGQGKDTQYF,TGCGCCAGCAGCATTGGACAGGGCAAGGATACGCAGTATTTT
few,TRBJ1-4,-,TRBV7-2,CASSLVYGGPEKLFF,TGTGCCAGCAGCTTAGTCTACGGGGGGCCCGAAAAACTGTTTTTT
-,TRBJ2-3,TRBD2,TRBV20-1,CSQEGLGTDTQYF,TGCAGTCAGGAGGGACTAGGTACAGATACGCAGTATTTT
few,TRBJ1-2,-,TRBV7-8,CASSLGVAANYGYTF,TGTGCCAGCAGCTTAGGGGTAGCAGCTAACTATGGCTACACCTTC
few,TRBJ2-7,TRBD1,TRBV15,CATSIGTGGNEQYF,TGTGCCACCAGCATAGGGACAGGGGGGAACGAGCAGTACTTC
-,TRBJ1-1,-,TRBV16,CASIAQGFRTEAFF,TGTGCCAGCATCGCACAGGGCTTCCGCACTGAAGCTTTCTTT
-,TRBJ1-1,TRBD1,TRBV6-1,CASSASDRVEAFF,TGTGCCAGCAGTGCCAGCGACAGGGTTGAAGCTTTCTTT
once,TRBJ2-2,TRBD2,TRBV6-2/TRBV6-3,CASSSRGENTGELFF,TGTGCCAGCAGTTCGCGGGGGGAGAACACCGGGGAGCTGTTTTTT
-,TRBJ1-1,-,TRBV20-1,CSARGSAGAGWDFF,TGCAGTGCTAGAGGAAGTGCGGGGGCGGGGTGGGATTTCTTT
few,TRBJ2-3,TRBD2,TRBV20-1,CSALGGASDTQYF,TGCAGTGCGCTCGGGGGGGCCTCAGATACGCAGTATTTT
many,TRBJ1-2,TRBD1,TRBV5-1,CASSSGQGDGYTF,TGCGCCAGCAGCTCCGGACAGGGGGATGGCTACACCTTC
-,TRBJ2-5,TRBD1,TRBV12-5,CASGLTGGGKTQYF,TGTGCTAGTGGTTTGACAGGGGGAGGAAAGACCCAGTACTTC
few,TRBJ2-1,-,TRBV29-1,CSVLDSSSYNEQFF,TGCAGCGTTCTTGACAGTAGCTCCTACAATGAGCAGTTCTTC
-,TRBJ2-1,-,TRBV7-2,CASSSEGGNEQFF,TGTGCCAGCAGCTCAGAAGGAGGGAATGAGCAGTTCTTC
many,TRBJ1-5,-,TRBV12-3/TRBV12-4,CASSLSGSNQPQHF,TGTGCCAGCAGCTTATCCGGAAGCAATCAGCCCCAGCATTTT
-,TRBJ2-2,-,TRBV6-1,CASSLRRGLSTGELFF,TGTGCCAGCAGTCTACGGCGGGGCTTAAGCACCGGGGAGCTGTTTTTT
-,TRBJ2-3,-,TRBV7-9,CASSFRVGTDTQYF,TGTGCCAGCAGCTTTCGTGTGGGGACAGATACGCAGTATTTT
few,TRBJ2-5,TRBD1,TRBV7-9,CASSRGTVLDETQYF,TGTGCCAGCAGCCGTGGGACAGTCCTTGATGAGACCCAGTACTTC
-,TRBJ2-1,-,TRBV18,CASSPPETVNEQFF,TGTGCCAGCTCACCACCGGAGACAGTCAATGAGCAGTTCTTC
few,TRBJ2-3,-,TRBV5-6,CASRGRGTQYF,TGTGCCAGCAGAGGCCGCGGTACGCAGTATTTT
many,TRBJ2-1,-,TRBV5-4,CASSLLGQVGFF,TGTGCCAGCAGCTTGCTCGGACAAGTGGGGTTCTTC
few,TRBJ2-7,TRBD1,TRBV12-3/TRBV12-4,CASTRRQGVTYEQYF,TGTGCCAGCACCCGTCGGCAGGGGGTCACCTACGAGCAGTACTTC
few,TRBJ2-2,-,TRBV5-1,CASSFFPGTTGELFF,TGCGCCAGCAGCTTTTTTCCTGGGACGACCGGGGAGCTGTTTTTT
few,TRBJ2-7,-,TRBV9,CASSADAGTPYEQYF,TGTGCCAGCAGCGCTGACGCGGGGACACCCTACGAGCAGTACTTC
few,TRBJ1-1,-,TRBV27,CASSPQMYGEAFF,TGTGCCAGCAGTCCGCAGATGTACGGGGAAGCTTTCTTT
few,TRBJ1-2,TRBD1,TRBV11-2,CASSSLTDRPGYTF,TGTGCCAGCAGCTCGCTAACGGACAGGCCAGGCTACACCTTC
many,TRBJ1-1,-,TRBV4-2,CASSQGEQGEAFF,TGTGCCAGCAGCCAAGGTGAGCAGGGGGAAGCTTTCTTT
-,TRBJ1-5,TRBD1,TRBV7-2,CASSPQGAGGNQPQHF,TGTGCCAGCAGCCCCCAGGGGGCGGGAGGCAATCAGCCCCAGCATTTT
few,TRBJ2-5,-,TRBV5-4,CASSPGTETQYF,TGTGCCAGCAGCCCGGGGACAGAGACCCAGTACTTC
-,TRBJ2-3,TRBD1,TRBV5-1,CASSGRTGPDTQYF,TGCGCCAGCAGCGGACGGACAGGGCCAGATACGCAGTATTTT
few,TRBJ2-3,TRBD1,TRBV5-4,CASSSATGVADTQYF,TGTGCCAGCAGCTCTGCGACAGGGGTGGCAGATACGCAGTATTTT
-,TRBJ1-2,TRBD1,TRBV4-2,CASSQDIGGQGVGYTF,TGTGCCAGCAGCCAAGATATAGGGGGACAGGGGGTTGGCTACACCTTC
many,TRBJ1-4,-,TRBV7-2,CASSSGTANEKLFF,TGTGCCAGCAGCTCCGGGACGGCTAATGAAAAACTGTTTTTT
-,TRBJ2-1,TRBD2,TRBV10-3,CAISSFSGGGYNEQFF,TGTGCCATCAGTAGCTTTTCTGGCGGGGGGTACAATGAGCAGTTCTTC
few,TRBJ2-2,-,TRBV7-2,CASSFLGGGYGGELFF,TGTGCCAGCAGCTTTCTAGGTGGGGGATATGGCGGGGAGCTGTTTTTT
few,TRBJ1-1,-,TRBV19,CASSWRENTEAFF,TGTGCCAGTAGTTGGAGGGAGAACACTGAAGCTTTCTTT
-,TRBJ2-5,-,TRBV7-9,CASSLSDGQETQYF,TGTGCCAGCAGCTTGAGCGATGGTCAAGAGACCCAGTACTTC
few,TRBJ2-2,TRBD2,TRBV7-2,CASSLAWGGGPNTGELFF,TGTGCCAGCAGCTTAGCGTGGGGCGGGGGACCGAACACCGGGGAGCTGTTTTTT
many,TRBJ2-7,TRBD2,TRBV12-3/TRBV12-4,CASSFAGGGYEQYF,TGTGCCAGCAGTTTCGCGGGCGGGGGCTACGAGCAGTACTTC
many,TRBJ2-2,-,TRBV6-5,CASSPGSGRRNTGELFF,TGTGCCAGCAGTCCTGGGTCCGGGAGACGGAACACCGGGGAGCTGTTTTTT